These 13 T cell receptor beta chains originate from one sample sequenced in a study of cytomegalovirus exposure and HLA in healthy donors. Clones were sequenced by immunoSEQ multiplex PCR, and TCRdb holds only the in-frame ones, with some missing. The sample consists of some 150,000 clones, approximately 92% of them appearing once. The sample consisted of PBMCs. These receptor sequences come from a woman between 18 and 29 years old in good health and CMV-seropositive.

V is TRBV27 and J is TRBJ2-7; 7 bases are shared with TRBD1. Germline values: CDR1 MNHEY, CDR2 SMNVEV (reference sequence). V trimming: 5 bases; J trimming: 4 bases; junction bases outside the gene matches: 5. The CDR3 runs 13 residues. CDR3 sequence (DNA): TGTGCCAGCAGTGCCGGGACAGCTTACGAGCAGTACTTC. Residues: CASSAGTAYEQYF.

This chain uses TRBV5-1 with TRBJ2-7; weak D call: TRBD1 (8 bases). CDR1 and CDR2 (germline): SGHRS, YFSETQ. The CDR3 is made up of 13 amino acids. The ends were cut back, 0 bases at V and 11 bases at J, with 15 bases in the middle. CDR3 nucleotide sequence: TGCGCCAGCAGCTTGGCCGGACAGGGAGGGGAGTACTTC. Amino acids: CASSLAGQGGEYF.

This clone occurred once. The V gene is TRBV10-3, the J gene TRBJ2-7, with D unresolved. Germline V gene lookup returns CDR1 ENHRY and CDR2 SYGVKD. The CDR3 totals 15 residues. Trimming stripped 4 bases from V and 4 bases from J, with 17 bases between. The DNA for the CDR3 is TGTGCCATCAGTGGAGTTGATGGAAGCGTGTACGAGCAGTACTTC. Translation: CAISGVDGSVYEQYF.

V usage is TRBV7-6 and J usage is TRBJ1-1, with D tentatively TRBD1 (5 bases). Trimming removed 5 bases at V and 0 bases at J, with 19 bases between. Germline loops: CDR1 SGHVS, CDR2 FNYEAQ. There are 17 residues in the CDR3. The CDR3 DNA follows: TGTGCCAGCAGCCCCGGTCCAGGGATCACTATGAACACTGAAGCTTTCTTT. Translated: CASSPGPGITMNTEAFF.

The chain links TRBV2 to TRBJ2-4; maybe TRBD1 (6 bases). The CDR3 is 14 amino acids. Germline lookup yields CDR1 SNHLY and CDR2 FYNNEI. V gave up 11 bases and J gave up 3 bases, with 17 bases separating them. The CDR3 reads CAAKGVQGKNIQYF. As DNA, the CDR3 is TGTGCCGCCAAGGGGGTACAGGGCAAAAACATTCAGTACTTC.

This clone was picked up a small number of times. This rearrangement joins TRBV28 to TRBJ2-3, with a weak D call TRBD2 (6 bases). The V end was cut by 8 bases, the J end by 0 bases, with 12 bases between. Germline assignment: CDR1 MDHEN and CDR2 SYDVKM. There are 14 residues in the CDR3. The CDR3 is CASGGGGSTDTQYF. In DNA, the CDR3 is TGTGCCAGCGGGGGAGGAGGGAGCACAGATACGCAGTATTTT. Looking up the rest from reference TRBV28 and TRBJ2-3 gives the full variable domain: DVKVTQSSRYLVKRTGEKVFLECVQDMDHENMFWYRQDPGLGLRLIYFSYDVKMKEKGDIPEGYSVSREKKERFSLILESASTNQTSMYLCASGGGGSTDTQYFGPGTRLTVL.

The chain combines TRBV28 with TRBJ2-7; 7 bases fit TRBD1. CDR1 MDHEN and CDR2 SYDVKM come from the germline V gene. V shed 6 bases, J shed 4 bases, and the junction held 12 bases outside the gene matches. This CDR3 comprises 15 residues. The CDR3 loop is CASRSEGAGNYEQYF. The CDR3 region has the DNA TGTGCCAGCAGGTCAGAGGGGGCCGGCAATTACGAGCAGTACTTC.

The rearrangement joins TRBV27 to TRBJ2-7; D possibly corresponds to TRBD1 (5 bases). CDR3 length: 15 amino acids. Germline CDR1 MNHEY, CDR2 SMNVEV (reference sequence). The V end lost 6 bases, the J end lost 1 base, and 16 bases lay between the germline ends. The DNA for the CDR3 is TGTGCCAGCAGGGTGGGGCAGGCGGTTTCCTACGAGCAGTACTTC. Protein: CASRVGQAVSYEQYF.

The chain joins TRBV5-4 to TRBJ2-7, with D tentatively TRBD1 (6 bases). Deletions cut 3 bases from V and 5 bases from J, with 21 bases between. The CDR3 is 16 amino acids. CDR1 is SGHNT, CDR2 YYREEE, per germline (reference sequence). CDR3 sequence: CASSSPTGRSPHEQYF. Here the CDR3 DNA reads TGTGCCAGCAGCTCCCCGACAGGCCGTAGTCCCCACGAGCAGTACTTC.

The CDR3 DNA is TGTGCCAGCAGCCTGACAGGGGCAAGCGGCTACACCTTC. Its translation: CASSLTGASGYTF. The rearrangement uses TRBV5-4 and TRBJ1-2, with TRBD1 matching over 8 bases. Germline CDR1 reads SGHNT; CDR2 reads YYREEE (reference sequence). V lost 4 bases to trimming and J lost 8 bases; unmatched junction nucleotides: 7. The CDR3 length is 13 residues.

The chain couples TRBV9 to TRBJ1-2; 7 positions match TRBD1. Per germline, CDR1 SGDLS and CDR2 YYNGEE. The CDR3 runs to 15 residues. The junction had 10 bases not matched to a gene; V was cut back by 3 bases and J by 5 bases. The CDR3 sequence is CASSDGTEPPYGYTF. The CDR3 DNA sequence: TGTGCCAGCAGCGACGGGACAGAGCCCCCTTATGGCTACACCTTC.

The chain recombines TRBV6-1 with TRBJ1-2; tentative D call: TRBD1 (5 bases). Trimming took off 3 bases at V and 1 base at J, with 9 bases between the two ends. Germline-derived CDR1 and CDR2 are MNHNS and SASEGT. The length of the CDR3 is 14 residues. The CDR3 DNA follows: TGTGCCAGCAGTGAGATCAGGGATAACTATGGCTACACCTTC. Translating it yields CASSEIRDNYGYTF.

The chain uses TRBV7-3 and TRBJ1-2; 8 bases fit TRBD1. Germline-derived CDR1 and CDR2 are SGHTA and FQGTGA. V lost 2 bases to trimming and J lost 8 bases; unmatched junction nucleotides: 4. This CDR3 has 13 residues. The CDR3 here is CASSLDRGSGYTF. DNA of the CDR3: TGTGCCAGCAGCTTAGACAGGGGAAGCGGCTACACCTTC.